This passage covers 12 T cell receptor beta chains from one sample sequenced in a study of shared clonotypes between healthy human individuals. Clones were read by immunoSEQ multiplex PCR, and TCRdb kept only the in-frame ones, dropping some. In the table there are approximately 1,000,000 clones, roughly 77% of which are singletons. Sequencing input: memory CD4+ T cells from PBMCs. The subset is: CD45RA-negative fraction. These receptors all come from a man in his late teens or twenties in good health. Some clones in this sample may be carry-over from other donors' samples.

The chain uses TRBV28 and TRBJ2-7; 11 nucleotides match TRBD2. The germline CDR1 and CDR2 sequences are MDHEN and SYDVKM. V dropped 6 bases and J dropped 2; count of bases not matched to a gene: 9. This CDR3 contains 16 residues. CDR3 in DNA: TGTGCCAGCAGGCCCTCACTAGCGGGAGTGACCTACGAGCAGTACTTC. This codes for CASRPSLAGVTYEQYF. The full variable domain, in which reference TRBV28 and TRBJ2-7 provide the parts outside the CDR3, is DVKVTQSSRYLVKRTGEKVFLECVQDMDHENMFWYRQDPGLGLRLIYFSYDVKMKEKGDIPEGYSVSREKKERFSLILESASTNQTSMYLCASRPSLAGVTYEQYFGPGTRLTVT.

This chain links TRBV11-2 with TRBJ2-2; either TRBD1 or TRBD2 may fit D (5 bases each). The length of the CDR3 is 15 residues. Between the trimmed V and J ends, which lost 3 bases and 5 bases, there was a span of 13 bases. Looked up from germline, CDR1 is SGHAT and CDR2 is FQNNGV. The DNA of the CDR3 is TGTGCCAGCAGCTTCCAGGGTGGGGGAACCGGGGAGCTGTTTTTT. Its translation is CASSFQGGGTGELFF.

The genes are TRBV7-8 and TRBJ2-2; D might be TRBD2 (6 bases). The CDR3 loop spans 16 amino acids. Trimming took off 3 bases at V and 4 bases at J, with 15 bases between the two ends. The germline gives CDR1 SGHVS, CDR2 FQNEAQ. The CDR3, as DNA: TGTGCCAGCAGCTTTTGGGGGGAGGCGACCACCGGGGAGCTGTTTTTT. Translated: CASSFWGEATTGELFF.

The CDR3 nucleotides read TGCAGCGTTCACCAGGGAGGGACTGAAGCTTTCTTT. It encodes CSVHQGGTEAFF. The chain uses TRBV29-1 and TRBJ1-1; TRBD1 is a possible D gene (5 bases). V was trimmed by 5 bases and J by 5 bases, leaving 12 bases between them. Germline-derived CDR1 and CDR2 are SQVTM and ANQGSEA. This CDR3 spans 12 amino acids.

The genes are TRBV19 and TRBJ1-5, with 8 nucleotides matching TRBD1. Per the germline V gene, CDR1 is LNHDA and CDR2 is SQIVND (reference sequence). The CDR3 extends over 13 amino acids. V was pared by 8 bases and J by 7 bases, with 7 bases of the junction left unmatched. The CDR3 DNA follows: TGTGCCAGTTGTGGACAGGGTAAACAGCCCCAGCATTTT. It encodes CASCGQGKQPQHF.

The chain carries TRBV7-9 and TRBJ1-2; D is ambiguous. The V gene's germline CDR1 is SEHNR and CDR2 FQNEAQ (reference sequence). V lost 1 base, J lost 2 bases, and 17 bases lay in between. CDR3 length: 17 residues. CDR3 nucleotides: TGTGCCAGCAGCTTAGACAGTGGAGAGGATTTAAACTATGGCTACACCTTC. It is translated as CASSLDSGEDLNYGYTF.

The CDR3 spells CASSSRRENEQYF. The CDR3 nucleotides are TGTGCCAGCAGCTCCCGTAGGGAGAACGAGCAGTACTTC. The gene calls are TRBV11-2 and TRBJ2-7, with D perhaps matching TRBD2 (5 bases). V lost 4 bases, J lost 5 bases, and 12 bases lay in between. Germline lookup yields CDR1 SGHAT and CDR2 FQNNGV. CDR3 length equals 13 residues.

This clone appeared once. The chain combines TRBV4-1 with TRBJ2-1; TRBD1 matches at 12 bases. This CDR3 comprises 15 residues. CDR1 and CDR2 (germline): MGHRA, YSYEKL. J gave up 8 bases and V 3 bases, and 5 bases lay outside the gene matches. Here the CDR3 reads CASSQGQGAWDEQFF. The CDR3 coding sequence is TGCGCCAGCAGCCAGGGACAGGGGGCCTGGGATGAGCAGTTCTTC.

The chain is built from TRBV19 and TRBJ1-3; 7 bases align to TRBD1. Germline assignment: CDR1 LNHDA and CDR2 SQIVND (reference sequence). The CDR3 consists of 14 residues. V dropped 8 bases and J dropped 1; count of bases not matched to a gene: 5. This chain's CDR3 is CASDKQGSGNTIYF. CDR3 bases: TGTGCCAGTGATAAACAGGGGTCTGGAAACACCATATATTTT.

The chain links TRBV30 to TRBJ1-2; 8 nucleotides agree with TRBD1. Germline V gene lookup returns CDR1 GTSNPN and CDR2 SVGIG (reference sequence). There are 15 residues in the CDR3. J was trimmed by 4 bases and V by 5 bases; bases with no gene match: 12. The CDR3 region has the DNA TGTGCCTGGGCCTTAGGACCAGGGGGCCTCTATGGCTACACCTTC. Encoded protein: CAWALGPGGLYGYTF.

The CDR3 DNA sequence: TGTGCCAGCAGCTTAGTTCCTAGCGGGACAACGGCCTACGAGCAGTACTTC. Translation gives CASSLVPSGTTAYEQYF. V gene TRBV7-6 combines with J gene TRBJ2-7, with 9 bases aligning to TRBD2. Germline CDR1 and CDR2: SGHVS and FNYEAQ. CDR3 length: 17 amino acids. J was trimmed by 2 bases and V by 1 base; bases with no gene match: 9. Full variable domain (remainder filled in from reference TRBV7-6 and TRBJ2-7): GAGVSQSPRYKVTKRGQDVALRCDPISGHVSLYWYRQALGQGPEFLTYFNYEAQQDKSGLPNDRFSAERPEGSISTLTIQRTEQRDSAMYRCASSLVPSGTTAYEQYFGPGTRLTVT.

The chain links TRBV7-9 to TRBJ2-3, with TRBD2 as a possible D gene (5 bases). The germline CDR1 and CDR2 sequences are SEHNR and FQNEAQ (reference sequence). This CDR3 has 13 residues. With 1 base removed from V and 3 bases from J, the gap between germline ends came to 5 bases. CDR3 region: CASSLERTDTQYF. The CDR3 coding sequence is TGTGCCAGCAGCTTAGAGCGGACAGATACGCAGTATTTT.